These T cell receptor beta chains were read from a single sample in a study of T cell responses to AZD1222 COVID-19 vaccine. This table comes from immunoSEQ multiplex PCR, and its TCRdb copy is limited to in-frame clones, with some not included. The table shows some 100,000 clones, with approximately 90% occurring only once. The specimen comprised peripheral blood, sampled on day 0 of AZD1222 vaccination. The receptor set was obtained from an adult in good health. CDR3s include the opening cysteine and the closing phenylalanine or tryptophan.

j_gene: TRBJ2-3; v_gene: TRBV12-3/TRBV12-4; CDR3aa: CASSLKSTQYF
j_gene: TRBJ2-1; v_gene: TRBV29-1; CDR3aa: CSVASWDEQFF
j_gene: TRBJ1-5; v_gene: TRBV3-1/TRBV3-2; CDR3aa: CASSHEGQGGTQHF
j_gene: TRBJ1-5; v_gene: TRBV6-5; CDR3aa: CASSYARYSNQPQHF
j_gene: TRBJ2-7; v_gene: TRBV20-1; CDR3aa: CSAGAGDRQYF
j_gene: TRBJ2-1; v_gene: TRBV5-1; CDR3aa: CASSPGGGASSYNEQFF
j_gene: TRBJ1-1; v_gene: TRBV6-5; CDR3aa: CASTPRGNREAFF
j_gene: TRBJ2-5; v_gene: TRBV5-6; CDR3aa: CASSFSPTSKTQYF
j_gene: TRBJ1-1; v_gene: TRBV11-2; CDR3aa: CASSQSRTEAFF
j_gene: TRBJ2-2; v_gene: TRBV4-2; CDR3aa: CASSQAGTPNTGELFF
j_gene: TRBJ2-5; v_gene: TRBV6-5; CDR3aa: CASSSRDRGEETQYF
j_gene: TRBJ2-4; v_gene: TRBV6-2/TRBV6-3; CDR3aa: CASSYSFVGKNIQYF
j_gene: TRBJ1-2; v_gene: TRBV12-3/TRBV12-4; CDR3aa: CASSPRGGYTF
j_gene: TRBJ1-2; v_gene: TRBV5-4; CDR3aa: CASSLNRGANYGYTF
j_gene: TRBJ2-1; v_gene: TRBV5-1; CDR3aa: CASSAVLSSSYNEQFF
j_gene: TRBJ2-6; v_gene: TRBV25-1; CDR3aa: CASSDSSGANVLTF
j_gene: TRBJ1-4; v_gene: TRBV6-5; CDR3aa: CASTDSATNEKLFF
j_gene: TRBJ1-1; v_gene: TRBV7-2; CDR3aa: CASSYGQGTQAFF
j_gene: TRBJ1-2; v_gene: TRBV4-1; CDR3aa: CASSRGTANYGYTF
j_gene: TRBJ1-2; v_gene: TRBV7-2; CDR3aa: CASSLAYSSYGYTF
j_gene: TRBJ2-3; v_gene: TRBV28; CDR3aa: CASSLLSGGADTQYF
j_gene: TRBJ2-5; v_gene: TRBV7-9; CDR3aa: CASSPDRGQETQYF
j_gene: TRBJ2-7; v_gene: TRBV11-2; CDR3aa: CASSKWDSYEQYF
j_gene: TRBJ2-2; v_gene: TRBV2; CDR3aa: CASSGKPSNTGELFF
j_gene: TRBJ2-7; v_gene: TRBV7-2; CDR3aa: CASSRLLAGGTSSSYEQYF
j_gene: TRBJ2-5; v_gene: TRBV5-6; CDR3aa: CASSRGTPLVETQYF
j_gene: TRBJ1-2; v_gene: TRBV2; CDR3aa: CASSEAGQGEYGYTF
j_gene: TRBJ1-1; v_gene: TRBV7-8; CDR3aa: CASNALQGFYTEAFF
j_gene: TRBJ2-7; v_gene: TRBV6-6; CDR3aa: CASSYSGTYYEQYF
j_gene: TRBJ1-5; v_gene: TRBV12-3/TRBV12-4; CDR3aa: CASSLTGRQPQHF
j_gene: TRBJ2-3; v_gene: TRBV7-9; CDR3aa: CASSLIQGASDTQYF
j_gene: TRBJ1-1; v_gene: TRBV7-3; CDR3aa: CASSSAGLDTEAFF
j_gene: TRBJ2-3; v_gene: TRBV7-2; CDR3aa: CASSLVGMQYF
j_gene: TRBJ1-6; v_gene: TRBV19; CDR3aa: CASRQGEFNSPLHF
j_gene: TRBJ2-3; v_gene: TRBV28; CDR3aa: CASRLDTGGFTDTQYF
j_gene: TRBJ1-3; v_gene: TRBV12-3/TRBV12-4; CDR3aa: CASSLRGNTIYF
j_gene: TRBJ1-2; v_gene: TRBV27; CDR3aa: CASSFSRTGGYTF
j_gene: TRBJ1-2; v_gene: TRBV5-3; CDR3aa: CARSPTPPGPEFGGYTF
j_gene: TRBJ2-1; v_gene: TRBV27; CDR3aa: CASKRAGFWDSGVGNEQFF
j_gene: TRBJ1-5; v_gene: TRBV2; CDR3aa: CASSESRGPQPQHF